This T cell receptor (beta chain) was recorded in a study of human T cells and chemical hapten exposure. Study background: The use of 2% DPC on around 2 cm by around 2 cm of upper inner arm skin constituted sensitization.

Specified time point: pre-sensitization, week 0. The treatment here: therapeutic diphenylcyclopropenone sensitization with weekly scalp DPC. MiXCR, applied by TCRdb to the RACE reads, yields one record per CDR3 protein. The sample comprises some 360,000 distinct CDR3 sequences, more than 4.5% of which are singletons, and 2.6% rests with the top ten. At least ten counts were recorded for this clonotype. After removal of 4 bases from V and 4 bases from J, the junction contained 23 bases not matched to a gene. The CDR3 is 20 residues long. The germline V gene has CDR1 LGHNA and CDR2 YNFKEQ. V is TRBV4-2 and J is TRBJ2-7; 9 bases are shared with TRBD2. This TCR came from a woman in her forties or fifties with alopecia areata. Some clones in this sample may be carry-over from other donors' samples. The input for sequencing was whole blood, taken in connection with sensitization to the hapten diphenylcyclopropenone (DPC). CDR3 DNA: TGTGCCAGCAGCCTCCAAGCTTATATAGAGAGGGAGACTAGCGGTTACGAGCAGTACTTC. It specifies CASSLQAYIERETSGYEQYF.